This T cell receptor (beta chain) was captured in a study of CD8 T cells in Susac syndrome. Reverse transcription of roughly 0.5 to 1 ug RNA was carried out with random hexamers. Amplification of TCR beta CDR3 was carried out by immunoSEQ multiplex PCR, which covered 54 Vbeta and 13 Jbeta segments. Via MiXCR, TCRdb re-called the immunoSEQ multiplex PCR reads, giving one row per CDR3 protein. The sample lists about 140,000 distinct CDR3 sequences; around 94% were seen once. The CDR3 runs to 12 residues. Trimming removed 6 bases from V and 5 bases from J, with 10 bases in between. The chain combines TRBV12-3 or TRBV12-4 with TRBJ1-2; D is perhaps TRBD1 (6 bases). The sequence was collected from a human donor in good health. Sequencing was done on a sample of CD8+ T cells from PBMCs. For the CDR3, the DNA is TGTGCCAGCAGAGGACAGAAGTATGGCTACACCTTC. It translates to CASRGQKYGYTF.